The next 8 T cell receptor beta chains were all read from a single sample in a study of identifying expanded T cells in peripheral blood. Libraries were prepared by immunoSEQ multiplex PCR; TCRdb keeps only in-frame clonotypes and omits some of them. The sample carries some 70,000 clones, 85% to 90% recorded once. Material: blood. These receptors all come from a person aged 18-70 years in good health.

The CDR3 protein is CASTEGQAYEQYF. The DNA of the CDR3 is TGTGCCAGCACTGAAGGACAAGCCTACGAGCAGTACTTC. The V gene is TRBV5-6, the J gene TRBJ2-7; perhaps TRBD1 as D (5 bases). Trimming removed 6 bases at V and 2 bases at J, with 12 bases between. The germline V gene encodes CDR1 SGHDT and CDR2 YYEEEE. The CDR3 is 13 amino acids.

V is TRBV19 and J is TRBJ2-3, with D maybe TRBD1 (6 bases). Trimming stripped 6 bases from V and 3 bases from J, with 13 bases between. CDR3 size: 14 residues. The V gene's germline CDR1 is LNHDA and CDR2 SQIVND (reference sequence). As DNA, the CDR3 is TGTGCCAGTAGACCCATAGGGGGAACAGATACGCAGTATTTT. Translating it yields CASRPIGGTDTQYF.

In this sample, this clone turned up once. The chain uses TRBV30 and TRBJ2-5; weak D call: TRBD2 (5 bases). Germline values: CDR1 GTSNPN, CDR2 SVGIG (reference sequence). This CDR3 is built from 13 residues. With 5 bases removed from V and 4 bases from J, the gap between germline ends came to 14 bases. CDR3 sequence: CAWERQEVETQYF. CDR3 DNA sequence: TGTGCCTGGGAACGGCAGGAGGTAGAGACCCAGTACTTC.

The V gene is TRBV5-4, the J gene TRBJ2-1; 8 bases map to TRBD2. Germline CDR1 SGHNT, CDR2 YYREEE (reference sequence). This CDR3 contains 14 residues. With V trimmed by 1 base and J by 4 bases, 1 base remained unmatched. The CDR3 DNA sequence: TGTGCCAGCAGCTTGCCGGGGGGGTACAATGAGCAGTTCTTC. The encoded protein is CASSLPGGYNEQFF. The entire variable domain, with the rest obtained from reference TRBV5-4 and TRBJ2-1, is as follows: ETGVTQSPTHLIKTRGQQVTLRCSSQSGHNTVSWYQQALGQGPQFIFQYYREEENGRGNFPPRFSGLQFPNYSSELNVNALELDDSALYLCASSLPGGYNEQFFGPGTRLTVL.

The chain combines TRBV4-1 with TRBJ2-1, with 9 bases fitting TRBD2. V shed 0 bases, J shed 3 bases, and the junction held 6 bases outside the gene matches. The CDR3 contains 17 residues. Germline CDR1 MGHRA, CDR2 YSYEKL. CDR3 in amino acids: CASSQDRAGGYYNEQFF. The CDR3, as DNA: TGCGCCAGCAGCCAAGATCGAGCGGGGGGCTACTACAATGAGCAGTTCTTC.

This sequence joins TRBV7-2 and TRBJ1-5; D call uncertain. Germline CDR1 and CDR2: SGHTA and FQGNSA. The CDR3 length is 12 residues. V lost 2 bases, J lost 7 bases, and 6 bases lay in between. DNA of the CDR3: TGTGCCAGCAGCTTACGAGGACAGCCCCAGCATTTT. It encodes CASSLRGQPQHF.

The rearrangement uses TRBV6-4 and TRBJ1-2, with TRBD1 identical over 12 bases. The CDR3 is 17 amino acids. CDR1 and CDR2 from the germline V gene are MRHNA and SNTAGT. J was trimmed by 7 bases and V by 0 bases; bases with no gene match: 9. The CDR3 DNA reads TGTGCCAGCAGTGACTCCGGGACAGGGGGCTCACCGAGTGGCTACACCTTC. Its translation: CASSDSGTGGSPSGYTF.

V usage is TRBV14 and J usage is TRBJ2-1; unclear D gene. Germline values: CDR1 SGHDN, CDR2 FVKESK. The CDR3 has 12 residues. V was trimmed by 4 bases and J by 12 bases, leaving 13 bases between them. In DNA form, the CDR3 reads TGTGCCAGCAGCCGTACCACTTATGGGCAGTTCTTC. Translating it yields CASSRTTYGQFF.